This T cell receptor (beta chain) derives from a study of beta chain features in type 1 diabetes. Every isolated RNA sample was fully reverse transcribed, so sequencing captured expressed TCRB transcripts. The protocol was immunoSEQ multiplex PCR, while the TCRdb copy is restricted to in-frame clones and leaves out a portion. The sample lists hundreds of thousands of clones; 25% to 35% were seen once. Comments on this clone: The same CDR3 is also encoded by other DNA sequences in this sample.

Trimming pared 2 bases from V and 3 bases from J, leaving 5 bases between. Germline V gene sequence: CDR1 GTSNPN, CDR2 SVGIG (reference sequence). There are 11 residues in the CDR3. The chain has TRBV30 and TRBJ2-7; maybe TRBD2 (5 bases). This clonotype was sampled from a man aged 18 to 29 in good health. Sequences were obtained from naive CD4+ T cells from blood. The CDR3 coding sequence is TGTGCCTGGAGTCGGGGCTACGAGCAGTACTTC. Amino acid sequence: CAWSRGYEQYF.